The 11 T cell receptor beta chains in this list originate from one sample, sequenced in a study of T cells in women clearing cervical HPV infection (dated by TCRdb to about 2018). The method was the immunoSEQ multiplex PCR assay. Entries here come from immuneACCESS through TCRdb and include only in-frame sequences with V and J called. Some clones fail to appear in such tables; in the studies checked, an unresolved V gene covers under half of the shortfall, and the cause of the remainder is unknown. This sample's clone table shows 35,000 to 45,000 clones. The ten largest clones capture about 1.2% of the sample. Sequenced: blood buffy coat. These receptors were obtained from a woman aged 18 to 75 with a cervical HPV16 infection that either progressed to CIN3+ or cleared (not recorded which).

With respect to this clone: Sequencing ends 3 residues short of the CDR3 end; the germline J gene provides the rest. This chain links TRBV19 with TRBJ1-2, with 7 positions matching TRBD1. The length of the CDR3 is 20 residues. Germline CDR1 and CDR2: LNHDA and SQIVND (reference sequence). Unmatched junction bases numbered 24, after V lost 4 bases and J lost 4 bases. This CDR3 is CASSTFWGRDRLTWAYGYTF. Incomplete CDR3 DNA: TGTGCCAGTAGTACCTTCTGGGGCCGGGACAGATTAACTTGGGCCTATGGC.

Of note for this clone: The read terminates 3 residues before the CDR3 end, so the remaining end is supplied by the germline J gene. The V call is TRBV11-2, the J call TRBJ2-3; 9 nucleotides line up with TRBD2. CDR1 and CDR2 from the germline V gene are SGHAT and FQNNGV. Losses at the gene ends were 8 bases for V and 7 bases for J; bases not matched to a gene: 4. This CDR3 contains 12 residues. CDR3 bases read: TGTGCCAGCTTTAGCGGGGGCAATACG. Translated: CASFSGGNT. The full-length CDR3 reads as CASFSGGNTQYF.

Concerning this clone: The CDR3 end falls 3 residues outside the read, so it is completed with the germline J gene. The chain combines TRBV20-1 with TRBJ2-5; the match to TRBD1 covers 7 bases. This CDR3 comprises 13 residues. Looked up from germline, CDR1 is DFQATT and CDR2 is SNEGSKA (reference sequence). Trimming took 6 bases from V and 5 from J; bases not matched to a gene: 9. The part of the CDR3 DNA that was read is TGCAGTGCCCTTAACAGGGGCGCCGAGACC. This encodes CSALNRGAET. The full CDR3 protein is CSALNRGAETQYF.

Details on this clone: The read terminates 3 residues before the CDR3 end, so the remaining end is supplied by the germline J gene. The V call is TRBV7-6, the J call TRBJ2-1; the match to TRBD2 covers 9 bases. Per the germline V gene, CDR1 is SGHVS and CDR2 is FNYEAQ. Trimming cost V 1 base and J 3 bases; bases outside gene matches: 10. CDR3 length: 18 residues. The CDR3 loop is CASSLVAGGPGYYNEQFF. The CDR3 DNA, read in part, is TGTGCCAGCAGCTTAGTGGCGGGAGGGCCCGGGTACTACAATGAG.

Details on this clone: Its ends do not fully match the called genes, so a read error is possible. Incomplete CDR3 DNA: TGTGCCAACTCACTTCGAGCGACAGGGGGCGGCGAAAAA. It translates to CANSLRATGGGEK. The entire CDR3 sequence reads CANSLRATGGGEKLFF. J is TRBJ1-4 and V is TRBV18; TRBD1 agrees at 10 bases. The CDR3 goes on 3 residues after the read ends, and that part is filled in from the germline J gene. The CDR3 has 16 residues. Germline V gives CDR1 KGHSH, CDR2 LQKENI.

As for this clone: The observed sequence ends 3 residues before the CDR3 terminus, with the missing tail filled in from the germline J gene. This chain links TRBV11-1 with TRBJ2-5, with 7 bases lining up with TRBD2. The CDR3 spans 14 residues. V trimming: 5 bases; J trimming: 5 bases; junction bases outside the gene matches: 8. In germline, CDR1 is SGHAT, CDR2 FQDESV (reference sequence). CDR3 bases read: TGTGCCAGCAGCGTTACTAGCGAAAGGGAGACC. As protein: CASSVTSERET. The whole CDR3 is CASSVTSERETQYF.

Remarks on this clone: The read comes to an end 3 residues before the CDR3 does, leaving the germline J gene to fill in the end. This chain links TRBV10-3 with TRBJ2-5, with D possibly TRBD1 on 5 matching bases. Germline CDR1 is ENHRY and CDR2 is SYGVKD. Between the trimmed V and J ends, which lost 9 bases and 0 bases, there was a span of 17 bases. The CDR3 length is 15 residues. CDR3 loop: CAMASSGPNQETQYF. The sequenced CDR3 bases are TGTGCCATGGCGTCCTCAGGGCCGAACCAAGAGACC.

Details on this clone: The sequence runs out 3 residues before the end of the CDR3; the remainder is reconstructed from the germline J gene. The rearrangement uses TRBV7-9 and TRBJ1-1; D possibly corresponds to TRBD1 (6 bases). The CDR3 covers 14 residues. Germline CDR1 SEHNR, CDR2 FQNEAQ (reference sequence). V was shortened by 5 bases and J by 1 base, with 11 bases between the two germline ends. The CDR3 spells CASSQATGNTEAFF. Incomplete CDR3 DNA: TGTGCCAGCAGCCAAGCGACAGGGAACACTGAA.

CDR3 bases read: TGCAGTGCTAGTACAGGGACCCAGGGGTCCGAG. Translating gives CSASTGTQGSE. The whole CDR3 sequence reads CSASTGTQGSEQYF. The chain employs TRBV20-1 and TRBJ2-7; possibly TRBD1 for D (6 bases). The CDR3 goes on 3 residues after the read ends, and that part is filled in from the germline J gene. V lost 3 bases and J lost 6, with 18 bases in between. The CDR3 consists of 14 residues. CDR1 is DFQATT and CDR2 is SNEGSKA in the germline V gene (reference sequence).

As for this clone: The missing CDR3 end, 3 residues past where the read stops, is filled in from the germline J gene. This chain connects TRBV20-1 to TRBJ1-2; 9 nucleotides match TRBD1. Germline assignment: CDR1 DFQATT and CDR2 SNEGSKA (reference sequence). The CDR3 runs 16 residues. V trimming: 4 bases; J trimming: 5 bases; junction bases outside the gene matches: 14. Incomplete CDR3 DNA: TGCAGTGCTAAGCCCGTGGGGTCGGGGACAGGGTATGGC. Encoded protein: CSAKPVGSGTGYG. The full CDR3 protein reads CSAKPVGSGTGYGYTF.

Note on this clone: The sample holds other DNA sequences that translate to the same CDR3. CDR3 sequence reads: CSARFGGTGNSPLHF. The sequenced part of the CDR3 DNA is TGCAGTGCTAGATTTGGGGGGACGGGTAATTCACCC. V usage is TRBV20-1 and J usage is TRBJ1-6; weak D call: TRBD1 (5 bases). The read ends 3 residues before the CDR3 terminus; that terminus is restored from the germline J gene. The CDR3 loop spans 15 amino acids. Looked up from germline, CDR1 is DFQATT and CDR2 is SNEGSKA (reference sequence). Trimming stripped 2 bases from V and 6 bases from J, with 14 bases between.